This T cell receptor (beta chain) was sequenced for a study of blood T cells in healthy people across ages. Per-sample yields of isolated PBMCs were at least 6 million. This clonotype was recorded many times. Its cognate antigen is unknown. Alongside a J-beta primer mix, a sample-barcoded 5' primer served in a second PCR lasting roughly 7 to 12 cycles. TCRdb reanalysed the 5' RACE reads using MiXCR and keeps one entry per CDR3 protein. The sample records about 1 million distinct CDR3 sequences, less than 50% being singletons. Notes on the study in general: Possibly confounding the expanded clonotype changes was the fact that donor CMV status was unknown. The long-lived group displayed more naive CD4+ cells, plus higher diversity, than the aged donors did. Among T cells, TCR beta diversity per million cells dropped roughly linearly as age rose.

Germline assignment: CDR1 LGHNA and CDR2 YNFKEQ. This CDR3 spans 15 amino acids. V shed 4 bases and J 2 bases; nucleotides not matched to a gene: 6. V is TRBV4-2 and J is TRBJ2-5, with 8 nucleotides matching TRBD1. The source material was blood. The sequence derives from a woman aged 55 to 70 in good health. CDR3 loop: CASSRSRGQQETQYF. CDR3 in DNA: TGTGCCAGCAGCCGGAGCAGGGGGCAACAAGAGACCCAGTACTTC.